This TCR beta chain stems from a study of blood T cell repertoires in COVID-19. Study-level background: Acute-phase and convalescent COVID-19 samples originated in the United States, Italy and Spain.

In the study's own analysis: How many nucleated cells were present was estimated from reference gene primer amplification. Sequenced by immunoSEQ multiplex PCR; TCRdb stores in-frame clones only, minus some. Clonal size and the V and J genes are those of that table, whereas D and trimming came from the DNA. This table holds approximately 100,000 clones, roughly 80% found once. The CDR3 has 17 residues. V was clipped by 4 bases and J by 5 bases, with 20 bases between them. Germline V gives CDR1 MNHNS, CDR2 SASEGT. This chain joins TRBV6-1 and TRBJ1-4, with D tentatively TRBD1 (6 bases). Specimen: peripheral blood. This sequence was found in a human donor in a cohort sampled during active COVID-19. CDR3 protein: CASSAHPSTGLNEKLFF. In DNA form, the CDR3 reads TGTGCCAGCAGTGCCCACCCGTCGACAGGCTTAAATGAAAAACTGTTTTTT.